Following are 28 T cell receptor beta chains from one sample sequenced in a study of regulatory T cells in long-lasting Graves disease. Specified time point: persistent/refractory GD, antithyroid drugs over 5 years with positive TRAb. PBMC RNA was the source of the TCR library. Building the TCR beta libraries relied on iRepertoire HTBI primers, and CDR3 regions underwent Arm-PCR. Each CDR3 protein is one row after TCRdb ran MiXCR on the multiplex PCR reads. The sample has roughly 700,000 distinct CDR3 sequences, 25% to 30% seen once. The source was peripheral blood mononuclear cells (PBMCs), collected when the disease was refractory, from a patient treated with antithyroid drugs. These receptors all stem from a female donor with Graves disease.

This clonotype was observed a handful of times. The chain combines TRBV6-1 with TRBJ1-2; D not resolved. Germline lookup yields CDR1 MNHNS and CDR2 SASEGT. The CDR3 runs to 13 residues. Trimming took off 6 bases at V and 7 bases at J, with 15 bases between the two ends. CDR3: CASSASLEFGYTF. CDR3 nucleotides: TGTGCCAGCAGCGCTTCCCTGGAGTTTGGCTACACCTTC.

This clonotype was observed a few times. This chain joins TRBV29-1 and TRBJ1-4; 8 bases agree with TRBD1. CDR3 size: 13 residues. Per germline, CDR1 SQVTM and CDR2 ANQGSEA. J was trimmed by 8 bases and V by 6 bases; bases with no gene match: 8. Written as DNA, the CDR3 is TGCAGCGTAACAACAGGGGGTCGGGAAAAACTGTTTTTT. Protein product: CSVTTGGREKLFF.

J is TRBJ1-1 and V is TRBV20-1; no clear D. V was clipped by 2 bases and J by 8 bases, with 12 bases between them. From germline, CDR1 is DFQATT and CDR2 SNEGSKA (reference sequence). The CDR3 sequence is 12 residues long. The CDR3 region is CSARMGFREAFF. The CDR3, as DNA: TGCAGTGCTAGAATGGGGTTCCGCGAAGCTTTCTTT.

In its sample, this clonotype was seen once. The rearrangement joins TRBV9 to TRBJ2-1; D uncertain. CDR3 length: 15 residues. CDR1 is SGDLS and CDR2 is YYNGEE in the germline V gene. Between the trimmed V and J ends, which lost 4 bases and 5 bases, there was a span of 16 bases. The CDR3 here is CASSHSRWADNEQFF. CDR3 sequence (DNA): TGTGCCAGCAGCCATAGCCGGTGGGCTGACAATGAGCAGTTCTTC.

The chain's CDR3 is CASSQDWLGNTIYF. The CDR3 DNA reads TGTGCCAGCAGTCAAGACTGGCTCGGCAACACCATATATTTT. The V call is TRBV6-1, the J call TRBJ1-3; D not resolved. The length of the CDR3 is 14 residues. The germline CDR1 and CDR2 sequences are MNHNS and SASEGT. The ends were cut back, 5 bases at V and 7 bases at J, with 15 bases in the middle.

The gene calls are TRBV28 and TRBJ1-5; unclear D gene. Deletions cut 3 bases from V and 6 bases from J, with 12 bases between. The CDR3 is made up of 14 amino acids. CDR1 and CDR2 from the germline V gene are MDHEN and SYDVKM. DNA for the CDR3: TGTGCCAGCAGTTTCCGTGGGGTGAGTCAGCCCCAGCATTTT. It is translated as CASSFRGVSQPQHF.

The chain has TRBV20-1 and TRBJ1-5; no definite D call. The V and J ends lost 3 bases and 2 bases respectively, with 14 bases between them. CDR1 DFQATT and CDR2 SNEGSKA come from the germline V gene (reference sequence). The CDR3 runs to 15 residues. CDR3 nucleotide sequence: TGCAGTGCTAGGGAGGAGGTGTTTCGCAATCAGCCCCAGCATTTT. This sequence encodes CSAREEVFRNQPQHF.

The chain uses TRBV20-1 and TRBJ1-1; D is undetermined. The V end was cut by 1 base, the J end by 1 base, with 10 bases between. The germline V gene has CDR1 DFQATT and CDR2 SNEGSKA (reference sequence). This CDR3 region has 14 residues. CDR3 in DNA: TGCAGTGCTAGAGCGCCGGCCAGGAACACTGAAGCTTTCTTT. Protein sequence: CSARAPARNTEAFF.

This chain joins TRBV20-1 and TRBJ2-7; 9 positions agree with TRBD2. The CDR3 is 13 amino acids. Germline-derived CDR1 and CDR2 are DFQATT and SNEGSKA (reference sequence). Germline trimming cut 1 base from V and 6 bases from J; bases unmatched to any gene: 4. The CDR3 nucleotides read TGCAGTGCTAGAGGACTAGCGGCTGGCGAGCAGTACTTC. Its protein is CSARGLAAGEQYF.

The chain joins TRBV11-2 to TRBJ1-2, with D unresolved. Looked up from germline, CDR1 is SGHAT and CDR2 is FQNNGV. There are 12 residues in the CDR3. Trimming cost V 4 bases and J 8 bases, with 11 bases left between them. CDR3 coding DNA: TGTGCCAGCAGCTCCGCCCTCTGGGGCTACACCTTC. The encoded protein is CASSSALWGYTF.

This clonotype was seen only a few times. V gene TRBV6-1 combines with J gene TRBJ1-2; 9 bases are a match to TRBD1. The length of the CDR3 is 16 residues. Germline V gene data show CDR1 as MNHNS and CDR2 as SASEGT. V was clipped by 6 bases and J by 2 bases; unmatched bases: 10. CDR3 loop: CASRITPGQGNYGYTF. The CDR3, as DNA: TGTGCCAGCAGGATAACCCCGGGACAGGGCAACTATGGCTACACCTTC.

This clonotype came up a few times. In DNA form, the CDR3 reads TGTGCCAGCAGCGTAGGAGAAGGACTAGCTTACGAGCAGTACTTC. It yields the protein CASSVGEGLAYEQYF. The V and J genes are TRBV9 and TRBJ2-7; 8 bases agree with TRBD2. J gave up 4 bases and V 0 bases, and 6 bases lay outside the gene matches. Germline CDR1 is SGDLS and CDR2 is YYNGEE. The CDR3 totals 15 residues.

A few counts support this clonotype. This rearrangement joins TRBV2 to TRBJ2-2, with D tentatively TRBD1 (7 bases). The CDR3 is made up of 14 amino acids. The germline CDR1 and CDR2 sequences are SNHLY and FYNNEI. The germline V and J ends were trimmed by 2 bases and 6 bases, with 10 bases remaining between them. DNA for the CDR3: TGTGCCAGCAGTGAAAGCAGGGGGGCCGGGGAGCTGTTTTTT. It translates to CASSESRGAGELFF. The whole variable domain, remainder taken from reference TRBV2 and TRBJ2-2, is EPEVTQTPSHQVTQMGQEVILRCVPISNHLYFYWYRQILGQKVEFLVSFYNNEISEKSEIFDDQFSVERPDGSNFTLKIRSTKLEDSAMYFCASSESRGAGELFFGEGSRLTVL.

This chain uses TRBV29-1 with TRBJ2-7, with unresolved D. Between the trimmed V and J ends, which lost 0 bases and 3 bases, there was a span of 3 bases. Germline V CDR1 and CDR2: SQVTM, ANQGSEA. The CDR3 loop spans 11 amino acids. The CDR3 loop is CSVEEYYEQYF. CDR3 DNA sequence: TGCAGCGTTGAAGAGTACTACGAGCAGTACTTC.

DNA for the CDR3: TGTGCCAGTAGTATGCCGGGACTAGCTCCTCCTATGGGGCACATTCAGTACTTC. It translates to CASSMPGLAPPMGHIQYF. This chain connects TRBV19 to TRBJ2-4, with 9 bases fitting TRBD2. The CDR3 extends over 18 amino acids. Germline V CDR1 and CDR2: LNHDA, SQIVND (reference sequence). The junction had 17 bases not matched to a gene; V was cut back by 3 bases and J by 8 bases.

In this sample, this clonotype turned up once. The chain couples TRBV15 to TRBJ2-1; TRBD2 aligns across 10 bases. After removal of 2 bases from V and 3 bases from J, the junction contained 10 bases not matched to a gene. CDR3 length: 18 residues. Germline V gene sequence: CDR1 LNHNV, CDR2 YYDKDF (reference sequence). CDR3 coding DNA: TGTGCCACCAGCAGACGACCGACGACTAGCGGGTACTACAATGAGCAGTTCTTC. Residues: CATSRRPTTSGYYNEQFF.

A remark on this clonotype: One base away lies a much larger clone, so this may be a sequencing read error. DNA for the CDR3: TGTGCCAGCAGTGAAGGAGGGGCAGGGGTCAATAATTCACCCCTCCACTTT. It encodes CASSEGGAGVNNSPLHF. The chain recombines TRBV25-1 with TRBJ1-6; possibly TRBD1 for D (6 bases). The CDR3 consists of 17 residues. The V end lost 2 bases, the J end lost 5 bases, and 16 bases lay between the germline ends. Germline CDR1 and CDR2: MGHDK and SYGVNS.

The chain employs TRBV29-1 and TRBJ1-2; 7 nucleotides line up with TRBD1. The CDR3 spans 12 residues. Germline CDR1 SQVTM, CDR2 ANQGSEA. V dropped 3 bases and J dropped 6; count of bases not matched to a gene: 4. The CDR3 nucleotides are TGCAGCGTTGAGGACAGGCTGAATGGCTACACCTTC. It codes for CSVEDRLNGYTF.

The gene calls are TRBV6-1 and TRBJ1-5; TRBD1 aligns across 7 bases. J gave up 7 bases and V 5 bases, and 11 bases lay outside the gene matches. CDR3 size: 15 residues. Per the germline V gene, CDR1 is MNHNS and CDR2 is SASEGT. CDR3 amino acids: CASSPSDRLAQPQHF. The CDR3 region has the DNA TGTGCCAGCAGTCCCTCGGACAGGTTAGCCCAGCCCCAGCATTTT.

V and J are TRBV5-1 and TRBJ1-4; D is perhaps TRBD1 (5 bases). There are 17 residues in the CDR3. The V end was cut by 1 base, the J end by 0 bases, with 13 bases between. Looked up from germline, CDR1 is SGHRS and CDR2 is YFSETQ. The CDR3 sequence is CASSLLGDPATNEKLFF. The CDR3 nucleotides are TGCGCCAGCAGCTTGTTGGGGGATCCAGCAACTAATGAAAAACTGTTTTTT. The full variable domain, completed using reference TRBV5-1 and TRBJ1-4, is KAGVTQTPRYLIKTRGQQVTLSCSPISGHRSVSWYQQTPGQGLQFLFEYFSETQRNKGNFPGRFSGRQFSNSRSEMNVSTLELGDSALYLCASSLLGDPATNEKLFFGSGTQLSVL.

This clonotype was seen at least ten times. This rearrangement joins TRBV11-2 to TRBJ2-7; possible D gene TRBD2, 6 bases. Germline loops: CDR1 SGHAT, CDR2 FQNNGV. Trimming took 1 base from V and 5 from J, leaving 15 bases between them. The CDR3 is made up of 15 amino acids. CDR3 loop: CASSLAAGRGDEQYF. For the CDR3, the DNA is TGTGCCAGCAGCTTAGCGGCGGGAAGGGGAGACGAGCAGTACTTC.

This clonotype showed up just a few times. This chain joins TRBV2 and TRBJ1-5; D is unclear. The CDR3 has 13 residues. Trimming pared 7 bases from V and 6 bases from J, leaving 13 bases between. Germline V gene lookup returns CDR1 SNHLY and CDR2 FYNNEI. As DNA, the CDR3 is TGTGCCAGCATGTACAATCTCGGTCAGCCCCAGCATTTT. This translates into CASMYNLGQPQHF. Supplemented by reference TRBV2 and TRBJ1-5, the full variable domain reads EPEVTQTPSHQVTQMGQEVILRCVPISNHLYFYWYRQILGQKVEFLVSFYNNEISEKSEIFDDQFSVERPDGSNFTLKIRSTKLEDSAMYFCASMYNLGQPQHFGDGTRLSIL.

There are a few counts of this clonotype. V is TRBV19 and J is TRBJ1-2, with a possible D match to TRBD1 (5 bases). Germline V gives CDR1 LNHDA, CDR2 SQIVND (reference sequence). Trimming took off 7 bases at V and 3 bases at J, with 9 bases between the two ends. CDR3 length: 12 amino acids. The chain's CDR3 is CASIGTDYGYTF. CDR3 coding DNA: TGTGCCAGTATTGGGACGGACTATGGCTACACCTTC.

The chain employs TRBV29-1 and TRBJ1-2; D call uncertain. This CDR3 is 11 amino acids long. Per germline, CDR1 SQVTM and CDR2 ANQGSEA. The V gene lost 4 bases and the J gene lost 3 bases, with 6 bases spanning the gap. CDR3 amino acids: CSVGRDYGYTF. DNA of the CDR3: TGCAGCGTTGGGCGGGACTATGGCTACACCTTC.

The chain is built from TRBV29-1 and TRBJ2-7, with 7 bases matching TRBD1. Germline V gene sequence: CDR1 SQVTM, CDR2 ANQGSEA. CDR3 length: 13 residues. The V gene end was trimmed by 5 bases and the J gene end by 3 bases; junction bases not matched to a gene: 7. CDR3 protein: CSVQTGFGYEQYF. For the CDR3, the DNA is TGCAGCGTTCAGACAGGGTTTGGCTACGAGCAGTACTTC.

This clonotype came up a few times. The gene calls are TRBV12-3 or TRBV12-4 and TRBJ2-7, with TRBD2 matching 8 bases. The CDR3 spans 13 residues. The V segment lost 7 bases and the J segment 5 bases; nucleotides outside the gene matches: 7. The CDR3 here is CASTLTSVHEQYF. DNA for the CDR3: TGTGCCAGCACCCTGACTAGCGTGCACGAGCAGTACTTC.

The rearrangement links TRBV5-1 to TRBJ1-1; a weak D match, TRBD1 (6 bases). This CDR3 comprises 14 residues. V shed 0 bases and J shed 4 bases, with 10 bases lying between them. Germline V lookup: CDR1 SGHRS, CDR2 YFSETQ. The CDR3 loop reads CASSLGQAFTEAFF. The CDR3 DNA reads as TGCGCCAGCAGCTTGGGACAGGCTTTCACTGAAGCTTTCTTT.

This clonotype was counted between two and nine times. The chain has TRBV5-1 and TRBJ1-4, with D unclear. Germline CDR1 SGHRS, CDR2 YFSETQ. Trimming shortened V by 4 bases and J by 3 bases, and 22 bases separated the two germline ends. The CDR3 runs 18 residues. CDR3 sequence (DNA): TGCGCCAGCAGCAACCAACCGTTAAGTGGAAGACCTAATGAAAAACTGTTTTTT. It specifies CASSNQPLSGRPNEKLFF.